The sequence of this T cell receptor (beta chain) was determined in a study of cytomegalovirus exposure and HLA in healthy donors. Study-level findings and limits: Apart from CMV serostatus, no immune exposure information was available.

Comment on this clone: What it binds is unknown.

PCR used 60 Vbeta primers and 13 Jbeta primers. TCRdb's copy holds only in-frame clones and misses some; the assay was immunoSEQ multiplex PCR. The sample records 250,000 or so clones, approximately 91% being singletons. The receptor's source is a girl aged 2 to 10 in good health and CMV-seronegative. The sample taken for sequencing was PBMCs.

CDR3 sequence: CASSTSHVTGTGISTDTQYF. In nucleotides, the CDR3 is TGTGCCAGCAGTACGAGCCACGTAACCGGGACAGGGATCAGCACAGATACGCAGTATTTT. This chain connects TRBV27 to TRBJ2-3, with 9 bases lining up with TRBD1. Germline CDR1 MNHEY, CDR2 SMNVEV (reference sequence). The length of the CDR3 is 20 residues. J was trimmed by 0 bases and V by 5 bases; bases with no gene match: 18.